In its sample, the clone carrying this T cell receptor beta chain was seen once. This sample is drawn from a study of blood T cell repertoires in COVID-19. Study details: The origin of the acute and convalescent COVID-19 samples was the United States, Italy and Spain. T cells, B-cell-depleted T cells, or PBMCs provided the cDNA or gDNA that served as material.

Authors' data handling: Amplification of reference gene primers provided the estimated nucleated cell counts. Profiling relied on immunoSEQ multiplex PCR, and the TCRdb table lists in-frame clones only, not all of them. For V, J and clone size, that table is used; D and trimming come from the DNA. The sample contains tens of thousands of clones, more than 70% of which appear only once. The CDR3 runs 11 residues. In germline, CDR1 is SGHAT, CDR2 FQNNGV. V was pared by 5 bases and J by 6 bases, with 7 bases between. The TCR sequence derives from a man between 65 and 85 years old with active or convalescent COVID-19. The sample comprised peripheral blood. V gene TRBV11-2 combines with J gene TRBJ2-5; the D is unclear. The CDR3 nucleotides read TGTGCCAGCAGCCAAATCCAGACCCAGTACTTC. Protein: CASSQIQTQYF.